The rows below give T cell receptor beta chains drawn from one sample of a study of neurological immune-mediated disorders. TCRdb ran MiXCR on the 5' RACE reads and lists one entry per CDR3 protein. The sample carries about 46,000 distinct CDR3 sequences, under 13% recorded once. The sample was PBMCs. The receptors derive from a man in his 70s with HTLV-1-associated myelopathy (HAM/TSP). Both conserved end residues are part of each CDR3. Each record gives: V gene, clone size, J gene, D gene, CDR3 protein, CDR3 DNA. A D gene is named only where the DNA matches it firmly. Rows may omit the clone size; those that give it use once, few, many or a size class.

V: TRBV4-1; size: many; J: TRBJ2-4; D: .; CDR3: CASSQGPLRGDKNIQYF; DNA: TGCGCCAGCAGCCAGGGGCCCCTCAGGGGAGACAAAAACATTCAGTACTTC
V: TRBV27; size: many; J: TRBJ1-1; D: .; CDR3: CASRGGGTEAFF; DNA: TGTGCCAGCAGGGGAGGAGGCACTGAAGCTTTCTTT
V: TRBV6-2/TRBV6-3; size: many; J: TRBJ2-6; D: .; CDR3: CASSYVTVSGANVLTF; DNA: TGTGCCAGCAGTTACGTTACTGTCTCTGGGGCCAACGTCCTGACTTTC
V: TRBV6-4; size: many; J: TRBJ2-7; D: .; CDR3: CASRPPGEQYF; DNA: TGTGCCAGCAGGCCCCCAGGGGAGCAGTACTTC
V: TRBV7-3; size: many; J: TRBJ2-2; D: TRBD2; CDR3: CASSSIAGGTGELFF; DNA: TGTGCCAGCAGTTCCATAGCGGGAGGCACCGGGGAGCTGTTTTTT
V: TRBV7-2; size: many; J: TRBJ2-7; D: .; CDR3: CASSPDSVGYEQYF; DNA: TGTGCCAGCAGCCCCGACTCCGTCGGGTACGAGCAGTACTTC
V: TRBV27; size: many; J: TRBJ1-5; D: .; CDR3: CASSTGSGNQPQHF; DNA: TGTGCCAGCAGCACAGGGTCGGGCAATCAGCCCCAGCATTTT
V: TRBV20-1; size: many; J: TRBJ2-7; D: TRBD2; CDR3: CSARGLAGSYEQYF; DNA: TGCAGTGCTAGAGGTCTAGCGGGGTCCTACGAGCAGTACTTC
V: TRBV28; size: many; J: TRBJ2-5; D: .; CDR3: CASSTWETQYF; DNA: TGTGCCAGCAGTACCTGGGAGACCCAGTACTTC
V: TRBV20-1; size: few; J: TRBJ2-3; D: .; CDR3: CSAGLVSTDTQYF; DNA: TGCAGTGCCGGACTCGTTAGCACAGATACGCAGTATTTT
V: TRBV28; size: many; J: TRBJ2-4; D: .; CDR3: CASSEYGVAKNIQYF; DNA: TGTGCCAGCAGTGAATACGGGGTAGCCAAAAACATTCAGTACTTC
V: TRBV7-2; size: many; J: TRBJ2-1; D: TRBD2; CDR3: CASSLGNSGSSYNEQFF; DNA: TGTGCCAGCAGCTTAGGTAATAGCGGGAGCTCCTACAATGAGCAGTTCTTC
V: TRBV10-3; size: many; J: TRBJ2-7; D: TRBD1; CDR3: CAISEKQGDSEQYF; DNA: TGTGCCATCAGTGAAAAACAGGGGGACTCCGAGCAGTACTTC
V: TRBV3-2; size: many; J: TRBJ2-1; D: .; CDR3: CASSQGWRGTYNEQFF; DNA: TGTGCCAGCAGCCAAGGGTGGAGGGGGACCTACAATGAGCAGTTCTTC
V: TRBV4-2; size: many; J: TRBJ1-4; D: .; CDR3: CASSQDTPNNEKLFF; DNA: TGTGCCAGCAGCCAAGATACACCTAATAATGAAAAACTGTTTTTT
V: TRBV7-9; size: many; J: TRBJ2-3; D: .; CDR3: CASSLAQKGRFDTQYF; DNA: TGTGCCAGCAGCTTAGCGCAAAAGGGAAGGTTTGATACGCAGTATTTT
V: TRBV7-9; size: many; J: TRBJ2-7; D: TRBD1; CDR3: CASIGDRGYEQYF; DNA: TGTGCCAGCATCGGGGACAGGGGGTACGAGCAGTACTTC
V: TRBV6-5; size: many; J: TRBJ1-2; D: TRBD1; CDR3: CASSLSGTGINYGYTF; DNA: TGTGCCAGCAGTCTTTCCGGGACAGGAATTAACTATGGCTACACCTTC
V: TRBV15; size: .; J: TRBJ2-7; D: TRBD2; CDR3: CATSRDRSSGRWGQYF; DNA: TGTGCCACCAGCAGAGACCGGTCAAGCGGGAGGTGGGGCCAGTACTTC
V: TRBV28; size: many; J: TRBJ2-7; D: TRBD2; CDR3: CASSLGLAGAYEQYF; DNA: TGTGCCAGCAGTTTGGGACTAGCGGGGGCCTACGAGCAGTACTTC
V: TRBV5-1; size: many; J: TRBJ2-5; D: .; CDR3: CASSLVYDYKETQYF; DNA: TGCGCCAGCAGCTTGGTCTACGACTACAAAGAGACCCAGTACTTC
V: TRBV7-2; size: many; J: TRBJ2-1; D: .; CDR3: CASSLVSPYEQFF; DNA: TGTGCCAGCAGCTTAGTTTCGCCCTATGAGCAGTTCTTC
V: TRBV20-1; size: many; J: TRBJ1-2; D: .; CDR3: CSAHAARGFYGYTF; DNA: TGCAGTGCACACGCCGCTCGGGGGTTCTATGGCTACACCTTC
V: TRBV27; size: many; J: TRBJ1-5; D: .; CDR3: CASSLSGGGRGNQPQHF; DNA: TGTGCCAGCAGTTTATCGGGGGGAGGACGGGGCAATCAGCCCCAGCATTTT
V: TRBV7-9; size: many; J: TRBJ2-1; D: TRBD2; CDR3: CASSSQAGGPNEQFF; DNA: TGTGCCAGCAGCTCCCAAGCGGGAGGCCCGAATGAGCAGTTCTTC
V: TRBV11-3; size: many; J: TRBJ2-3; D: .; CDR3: CASSLADEGTDTQYF; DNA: TGTGCCAGCAGCTTAGCTGATGAGGGCACAGATACGCAGTATTTT
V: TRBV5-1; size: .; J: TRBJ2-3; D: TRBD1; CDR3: CASSYGTGRINTQYF; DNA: TGCGCCAGCAGCTACGGGACAGGGAGAATAAATACGCAGTATTTT
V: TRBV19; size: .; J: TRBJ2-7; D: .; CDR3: CASSIGAFRDEQYF; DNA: TGTGCCAGTAGTATAGGGGCGTTTCGTGACGAGCAGTACTTC
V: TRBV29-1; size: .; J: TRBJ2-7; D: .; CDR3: CSVSDDTYEQYF; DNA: TGCAGCGTCTCCGACGACACCTACGAGCAGTACTTC
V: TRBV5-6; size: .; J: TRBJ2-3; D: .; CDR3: CASRRKGPDTQYF; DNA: TGTGCCAGCAGAAGGAAAGGGCCCGATACGCAGTATTTT
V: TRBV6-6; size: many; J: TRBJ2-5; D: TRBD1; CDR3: CASSSGTGGEETQYF; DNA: TGTGCCAGCAGTTCCGGGACAGGGGGGGAAGAGACCCAGTACTTC
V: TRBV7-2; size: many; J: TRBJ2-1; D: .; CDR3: CASSFKGLGLGNEQFF; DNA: TGTGCCAGCAGTTTTAAGGGTTTAGGGCTCGGCAATGAGCAGTTCTTC
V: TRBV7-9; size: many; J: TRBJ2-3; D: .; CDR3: CASSLARPVTDTQYF; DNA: TGTGCCAGCAGCTTAGCGCGCCCGGTAACAGATACGCAGTATTTT
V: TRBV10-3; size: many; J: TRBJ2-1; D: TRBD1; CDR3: CAISVGQGDNEQFF; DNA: TGTGCCATCAGTGTAGGACAGGGTGACAATGAGCAGTTCTTC
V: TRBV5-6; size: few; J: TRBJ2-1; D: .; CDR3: CASTGGRDKPILEQFF; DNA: TGTGCCAGCACCGGAGGGCGGGACAAACCCATTCTTGAGCAGTTCTTC
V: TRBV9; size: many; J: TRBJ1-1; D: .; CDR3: CASSVIWGGTEAFF; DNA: TGTGCCAGCAGCGTAATATGGGGGGGGACTGAAGCTTTCTTT
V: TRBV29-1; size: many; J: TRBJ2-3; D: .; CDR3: CSGGASVSDTQYF; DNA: TGCAGCGGGGGGGCTTCGGTCTCAGATACGCAGTATTTT
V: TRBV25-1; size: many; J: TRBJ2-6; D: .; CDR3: CDQRWARGSGANVLTF; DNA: TGTGACCAACGATGGGCTAGGGGCTCTGGGGCCAACGTCCTGACTTTC
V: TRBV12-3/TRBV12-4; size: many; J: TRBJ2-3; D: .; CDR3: CASSPHPEGPNTQYF; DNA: TGTGCCAGCAGTCCCCACCCGGAGGGGCCCAATACGCAGTATTTT
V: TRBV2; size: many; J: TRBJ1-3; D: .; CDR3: CATENDAGAGNTIYF; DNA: TGTGCCACTGAGAACGACGCGGGGGCTGGAAACACCATATATTTT
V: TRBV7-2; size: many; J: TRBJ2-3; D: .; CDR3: CASSPLRRSTDTQYF; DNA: TGTGCCAGCAGCCCGTTAAGACGTAGCACAGATACGCAGTATTTT
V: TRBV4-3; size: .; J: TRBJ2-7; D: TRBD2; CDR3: CASSQEREGAQYF; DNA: TGCGCCAGCAGCCAAGAGCGGGAGGGGGCTCAGTACTTC
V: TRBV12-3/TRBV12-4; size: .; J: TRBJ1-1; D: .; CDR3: CASSYGLGTEAFF; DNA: TGTGCCAGCAGTTACGGCCTAGGTACTGAAGCTTTCTTT
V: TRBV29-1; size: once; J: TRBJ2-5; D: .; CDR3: CSAGGWGETETQYF; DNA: TGCAGCGCCGGCGGGTGGGGCGAAACGGAGACCCAGTACTTC
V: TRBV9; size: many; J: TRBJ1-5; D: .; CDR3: CASSATDSNQPQHF; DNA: TGTGCCAGCAGCGCCACAGATAGCAATCAGCCCCAGCATTTT